This T cell receptor (beta chain) was recovered during a study of blood T cell repertoires in COVID-19. Study at large: The United States, Italy and Spain were the sources of the acute and convalescent COVID-19 samples. The analysed material was cDNA or gDNA that came from T cells, B-cell-depleted T cells, or PBMCs.

CDR3 length equals 18 residues. The germline V gene has CDR1 SNHLY and CDR2 FYNNEI. J gave up 4 bases and V 4 bases, and 14 bases lay outside the gene matches. Authors' data handling: Estimated nucleated cell counts came from reference gene primer amplification. Using immunoSEQ multiplex PCR, the repertoire was profiled, and TCRdb retains in-frame clones only, with some absent. V and J calls and clone size follow that table, whereas D and trimming were derived from the DNA. The sample shows about 34,000 clones, around 84% of them seen only once. What was sequenced was peripheral blood. This receptor was obtained from a human donor with acute or convalescent COVID-19. The donor label of this sample is uncertain. The genes are TRBV2 and TRBJ1-4, with 8 bases that match TRBD1. The CDR3 coding sequence is TGTGCCAGCAGTGGACACGGACAGGGAGCATCCTATAATGAAAAACTGTTTTTT. This sequence encodes CASSGHGQGASYNEKLFF.